This TCR beta chain was recorded in a study of blood T cell repertoires in COVID-19. TCRdb's copy holds only in-frame clones and misses some; the assay was immunoSEQ multiplex PCR. The sample consists of approximately 240,000 clones, 75% to 90% of them appearing once. The sequence was obtained from a woman aged 25-40 years with acute COVID-19. Sequencing input: PBMCs or T cells enriched from blood (not recorded which).

In DNA form, the CDR3 reads TGTGCCAGCAGCTTTGGGGGGGGGATGGATGAGCAGTTCTTC. It is translated as CASSFGGGMDEQFF. V is TRBV7-2 and J is TRBJ2-1; 7 nucleotides line up with TRBD2. Germline lookup yields CDR1 SGHTA and CDR2 FQGNSA. CDR3 size: 14 residues. The ends lost 3 bases at V and 8 bases at J; junction bases unmatched: 7.